The TCR beta chain under discussion was sequenced for a study of control samples from healthy donors and cancer patients. Trimming removed 4 bases from V and 5 bases from J; junction bases left unmatched: 4. There are 13 residues in the CDR3. Germline CDR1 is LGHDT and CDR2 is YNNKEL (reference sequence). TCRdb's copy holds only in-frame clones and misses some; the assay was immunoSEQ multiplex PCR. The data contain 150,000 or so clones, just under 95% of them singletons. The source is a man aged 55 to 70 with colorectal cancer. The rearrangement links TRBV3-1 (or the pseudogene TRBV3-2) to TRBJ1-1, with TRBD1 matching over 7 bases. The specimen was PBMCs. The CDR3 DNA reads as TGTGCCAGCAGCCCGTTCAGGGGGACTGAAGCTTTCTTT. This sequence encodes CASSPFRGTEAFF.